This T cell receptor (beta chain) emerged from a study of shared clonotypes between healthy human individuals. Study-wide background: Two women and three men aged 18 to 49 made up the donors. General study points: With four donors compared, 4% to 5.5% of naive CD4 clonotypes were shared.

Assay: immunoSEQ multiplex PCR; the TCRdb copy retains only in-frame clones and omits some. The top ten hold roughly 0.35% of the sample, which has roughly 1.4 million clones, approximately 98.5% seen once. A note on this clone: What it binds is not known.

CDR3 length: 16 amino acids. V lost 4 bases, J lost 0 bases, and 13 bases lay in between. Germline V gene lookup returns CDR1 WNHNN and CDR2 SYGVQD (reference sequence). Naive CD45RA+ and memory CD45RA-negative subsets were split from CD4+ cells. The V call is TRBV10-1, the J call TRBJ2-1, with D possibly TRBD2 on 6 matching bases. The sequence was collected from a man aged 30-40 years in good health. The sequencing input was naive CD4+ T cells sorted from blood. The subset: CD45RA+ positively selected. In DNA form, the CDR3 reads TGCGCCAGCAGTGGCGGAGGGGCTAGCTCCTACAATGAGCAGTTCTTC. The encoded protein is CASSGGGASSYNEQFF.